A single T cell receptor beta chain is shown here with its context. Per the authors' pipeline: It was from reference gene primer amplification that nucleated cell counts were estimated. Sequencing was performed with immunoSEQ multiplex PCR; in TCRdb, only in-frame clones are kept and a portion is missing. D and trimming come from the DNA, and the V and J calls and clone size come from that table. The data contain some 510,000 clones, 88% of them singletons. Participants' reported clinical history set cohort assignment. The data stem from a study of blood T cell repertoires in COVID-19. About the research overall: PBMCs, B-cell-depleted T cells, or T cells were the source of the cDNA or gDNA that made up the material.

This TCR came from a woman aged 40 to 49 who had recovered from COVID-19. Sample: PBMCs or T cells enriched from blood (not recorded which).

The CDR3 is CASSGTISRSGANVLTF. The CDR3 nucleotides are TGTGCCAGCAGCGGGACTATAAGTCGGTCTGGGGCCAACGTCCTGACTTTC. The chain is built from TRBV28 and TRBJ2-6, with 7 nucleotides matching TRBD2. CDR1 and CDR2 from the germline V gene are MDHEN and SYDVKM. This CDR3 comprises 17 residues. V gave up 6 bases and J gave up 1 base; unmatched junction bases: 9.